This TCR beta chain was obtained from a study of cytomegalovirus exposure and HLA in healthy donors. PCR primers comprised 60 Vbeta and 13 Jbeta primers. The data were produced by immunoSEQ multiplex PCR, yet TCRdb's version contains in-frame clones alone and is incomplete. The table records 250,000 to 350,000 clones, 86% of them present only once. The CDR3 length is 19 residues. The specimen was PBMCs. The chain recombines TRBV21-1 with TRBJ2-2; the D call of TRBD2 is as the table states it, not checked on the DNA. TRBV21-1 is an annotated pseudogene. This receptor was obtained from a man aged 40-50 years in good health and CMV-seropositive. CDR3 coding DNA: TGTGCCAGCAGCCCCTCCGGGACTAGCGGGAGGTTCTTCACCGGGGAGCTGTTTTTT. Translated, it gives CASSPSGTSGRFFTGELFF.